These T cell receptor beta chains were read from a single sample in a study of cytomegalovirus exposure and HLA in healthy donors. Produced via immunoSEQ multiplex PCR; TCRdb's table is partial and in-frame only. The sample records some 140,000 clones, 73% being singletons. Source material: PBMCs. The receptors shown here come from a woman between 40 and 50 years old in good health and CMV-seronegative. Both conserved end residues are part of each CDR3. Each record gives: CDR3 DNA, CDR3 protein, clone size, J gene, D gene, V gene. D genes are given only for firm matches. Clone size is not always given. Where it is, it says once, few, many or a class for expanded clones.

TGCGCCAGCAGACAGGGAACAGGGCAGCCCCAGCATTTT,CASRQGTGQPQHF,few,TRBJ1-5,NA,TRBV10-2
TGTGCCAGTAGTGTCTCAGGAGGAGGGAGCTCCTACGAGCAGTACTTC,CASSVSGGGSSYEQYF,few,TRBJ2-7,NA,TRBV19
TGTGCCAGCAGCTTGCCAGGGGTATTCGACTATGGCTACACCTTC,CASSLPGVFDYGYTF,NA,TRBJ1-2,NA,TRBV5-8
TGTGCCAGCAGCTCTTGGTTGGGTCGGGGGGCCCCAGATACGCAGTATTTT,CASSSWLGRGAPDTQYF,NA,TRBJ2-3,NA,TRBV14
TGCGCCAGCAGCTTGGAGCGGAGATTCTATGGCTACACCTTC,CASSLERRFYGYTF,once,TRBJ1-2,NA,TRBV5-1
TGTGCCAGCACCTTAGCGGGGGGAGGAGAGCAGTACTTC,CASTLAGGGEQYF,NA,TRBJ2-7,TRBD2,TRBV7-9
TGTGCCAGCAGCTCCTGGACAGGGCTGGGTGGTGGCTACACCTTC,CASSSWTGLGGGYTF,NA,TRBJ1-2,TRBD1,TRBV7-9
TGCGCCAGCAGCCAAACGAAAGGACAGGGGGTCAACAATGAGCAGTTCTTC,CASSQTKGQGVNNEQFF,few,TRBJ2-1,TRBD1,TRBV4-1
TGTGCCAGCAGTGACCAGGACAGGGGTAATGAAAAACTGTTTTTT,CASSDQDRGNEKLFF,NA,TRBJ1-4,TRBD1,TRBV6-1
TGCGCCAGCAGTGTACAGGGCCCTAATGAAAAACTGTTTTTT,CASSVQGPNEKLFF,few,TRBJ1-4,NA,TRBV10-2
TGTGCCAGCAGCTTGGGCGGGGGTGGCTACAATGAGCAGTTCTTC,CASSLGGGGYNEQFF,NA,TRBJ2-1,TRBD2,TRBV5-5
TGTGTCAGCAGCTTGGTGGGGGAGGTCTATGGCTACACCTTC,CVSSLVGEVYGYTF,NA,TRBJ1-2,NA,TRBV5-4
TGTGCCAGCAGCACCTACGACAGCCCTCGGACTGAAGCTTTCTTT,CASSTYDSPRTEAFF,NA,TRBJ1-1,NA,TRBV7-8
TGTGCCAGCAGCCCCACGGGGCAGGGGGCAGACAATGAGCAGTTCTTC,CASSPTGQGADNEQFF,NA,TRBJ2-1,TRBD1,TRBV27
TGTGCCAGCTCACCTAAGACAGGGGGCGACAACTATGGCTACACCTTC,CASSPKTGGDNYGYTF,NA,TRBJ1-2,TRBD1,TRBV18
TGTGCCAGCAGCTTCTCATTGACGGAGAACTATGGCTACACCTTC,CASSFSLTENYGYTF,NA,TRBJ1-2,NA,TRBV5-4
TGTGCCAGCAGCGTAGAACTAGCGGGGTTCGAGCAGTACTTC,CASSVELAGFEQYF,NA,TRBJ2-7,TRBD2,TRBV9
TGTGCCAGCAGTTTAGAGTTGCCAAACTATGGCTACACCTTC,CASSLELPNYGYTF,NA,TRBJ1-2,NA,TRBV28
TGTGCCAGCAGTCCTCAACAGGGAAATTATGAAAAACTGTTTTTT,CASSPQQGNYEKLFF,NA,TRBJ1-4,NA,TRBV27
TGTGCCAGCAAGAACTGGGTGGGGTCCGGTCTAGCGATGAACACCGGGGAGCTGTTTTTT,CASKNWVGSGLAMNTGELFF,NA,TRBJ2-2,NA,TRBV2
TGTGCCAGCAGTCTGGACAGCCCCTACGAGCAGTACTTC,CASSLDSPYEQYF,NA,TRBJ2-7,NA,TRBV28
TGCAGCGCCAACGACAGGGGTAATGAAAAACTGTTTTTT,CSANDRGNEKLFF,many,TRBJ1-4,TRBD1,TRBV29-1
TGTGCCAGCAGTTATCGACAGGGTAAAAATGAAAAACTGTTTTTT,CASSYRQGKNEKLFF,NA,TRBJ1-4,TRBD1,TRBV6-6
TGCGCCAGCAGCTTGGAGGTCGGGGGGGAGACCCAGTACTTC,CASSLEVGGETQYF,once,TRBJ2-5,TRBD2,TRBV5-1
TGTGCCAGCAGCGGCGGGGGGAGGGGAGAGACCCAGTACTTC,CASSGGGRGETQYF,NA,TRBJ2-5,TRBD2,TRBV2
TGTGCCAGCAGCTTGGGGGGGGTGATGGGAAACATTCAGTACTTC,CASSLGGVMGNIQYF,few,TRBJ2-4,NA,TRBV5-4
TGTGCCAGCTCACGTTACAGGGGGCGCGACACAGATACGCAGTATTTT,CASSRYRGRDTDTQYF,NA,TRBJ2-3,TRBD1,TRBV18
TGTGCCAGCAGTGAAGGAGACAGGGTGGGGATTGTGGCCAAAAACATTCAGTACTTC,CASSEGDRVGIVAKNIQYF,NA,TRBJ2-4,TRBD1,TRBV6-1
TGTGCCAGCAGAGTAACTAGCGGGGAGAGCAATGAGCAGTTCTTC,CASRVTSGESNEQFF,NA,TRBJ2-1,TRBD2,TRBV7-9